This T cell receptor beta chain was retrieved from a study of CD8+ T cells in alopecia areata (dated by TCRdb to 2016 to 2019). Broadly, across the study: To study T cell clonal expansion in alopecia areata, the researchers applied high-throughput TCRbeta sequencing to both the C3H/HeJ mouse model and human patients. Scalp clonality was compared among normal scalp (n=4), patchy alopecia areata scalp (n=8), and alopecia totalis/universalis scalp (n=8). Human TCRbeta sequencing covered scalp tissue and sorted CD4+ and CD8+ peripheral blood T cells from patchy and totalis/universalis alopecia areata patients and healthy controls. RNA came from the PAXgene miRNA kit for fixed scalp, the miRNeasy kit for PBMCs, and the RNeasy kit for mouse skin. TCRbeta CDR3 regions were amplified by immunoSEQ multiplex PCR with 35 Vbeta forward and 13 Jbeta reverse primers.

Results the study describes overall, beyond this receptor: Scalp TCR repertoire analysis is complicated because resident alphabeta T cells in normal human skin are also sequenced, whereas mouse skin is dominated by gammadelta T cells. TCR sequences shared between patients were less clear than in mice, possibly partly because of HLA diversity in the patient population. Higher clonality and more expanded CD8+ clones were observed in lesional scalp than in normal scalp, particularly in alopecia totalis/universalis, a finding suggestive of antigenic drive.

Lesional scalp punch biopsies and peripheral blood were collected from alopecia areata patients. After PBMCs were isolated by density centrifugation and stained for CD3, CD4 and CD8, a FACSAria was used to sort CD4+ and CD8+ T cells. Alopecia areata patients who were not treated were recruited through a multicenter biomarker study. In five patients from the biomarker study, blood CD8+ T cells were sorted further into NKG2D-low and NKG2D-high fractions. Points on this clone: No antigen is known for it. Per-base qualities were not stored, and no clone one base away is much larger.

Library creation used the immunoSEQ multiplex PCR assay. RNA was extracted from all samples and reverse transcribed into cDNA, which served as template for TCR sequencing. First-strand cDNA was synthesized using SuperScript III with a 2:1 mix of oligo-dT and random hexamers. A synthetic immune receptor repertoire was used to measure amplification bias, and any remaining bias was corrected computationally. Concerning the study's data processing: Raw reads were preprocessed for error removal, and CDR3 was defined according to IMGT conventions as running from the conserved cysteine to phenylalanine. Clonality was computed by normalizing Shannon entropy by log2 of the number of productive unique TCRs and subtracting the result from 1. CD4 or CD8 identity of scalp clones was inferred by cross-referencing scalp TCRbeta sequences with sorted blood CD4 and CD8 repertoires. TCRdb obtained this table from immuneACCESS and retained in-frame rearrangements with V and J assigned. These tables miss some clones; where compared with another copy, unresolved V genes account for less than half of the shortfall, and the remainder is unexplained. That table furnishes V, J and clone size, whereas the DNA furnished D and trimming. Within this sample are about 110,000 clones, with 55% to 60% of them counted one time only. Together, the top ten hold roughly 25% of the sample.

The germline V and J ends show losses of 4 bases and 6 bases respectively, and no gene match explains 17 bases of the junction. Via the germline V gene (reference sequence), CDR1 is MNHEY and CDR2 SMNVEV. The CDR3 has 18 amino acids, counting the end cysteine and phenylalanine. Of all the DNA, just the CDR3 is kept, 54 bases in frame from base 1. The V gene is TRBV27 and the J gene is TRBJ1-5, with 8 bases aligning to TRBD1. The sample was NKG2D-low CD8+ T cells sorted from blood. The intended sense of this specimen's cell subset or site label: sorted CD8+ NKG2D-low blood T cells. The origin of this receptor is a human donor with alopecia areata. Here is the DNA: TGTGCCAGCAGTTCAGGTGGCAGGGGGCCTAAAGGGGGTCAGCCCCAGCATTTT. Translated, it reads CASSSGGRGPKGGQPQHF.